Listed here are 27 T cell receptor beta chains from one sample, sequenced in a study of shared clonotypes between healthy human individuals. The method was immunoSEQ multiplex PCR; TCRdb's version includes in-frame clones alone and lacks a portion of them. The table shows about 300,000 clones, with roughly 70% occurring only once. The sample was memory CD4+ T cells sorted from blood. Subset indicated: CD45RA-negative fraction. Every receptor here comes from a man under 40 in good health.

This clone has a count of ten or more. This chain links TRBV7-2 with TRBJ1-2; weak D call: TRBD1 (5 bases). CDR1 is SGHTA, CDR2 FQGNSA, per germline. The CDR3 totals 14 residues. Deletions cut 5 bases from V and 7 bases from J, with 17 bases between. The CDR3 loop reads CASSPKVGTAGYTF. CDR3 DNA sequence: TGTGCCAGCAGCCCAAAGGTCGGGACGGCTGGCTACACCTTC.

The J gene is TRBJ1-2, the V gene TRBV5-6; perhaps TRBD1 as D (6 bases). Germline V lookup: CDR1 SGHDT, CDR2 YYEEEE. Trimming cost V 2 bases and J 4 bases, with 12 bases left between them. The CDR3 extends over 14 amino acids. The CDR3 DNA reads as TGTGCCAGCAGCTTCAGGGAAGGGGGCTATGGCTACACCTTC. Protein: CASSFREGGYGYTF.

The CDR3 sequence: CASSIGQGRFFAGELFF. The CDR3 nucleotides are TGCGCCAGCAGTATCGGACAGGGGAGGTTTTTCGCCGGGGAGCTGTTTTTT. V is TRBV5-1 and J is TRBJ2-2; TRBD1 aligns across 9 bases. Looked up from germline, CDR1 is SGHRS and CDR2 is YFSETQ. The CDR3 extends over 17 amino acids. V shed 5 bases and J 6 bases; nucleotides not matched to a gene: 14.

In DNA form, the CDR3 reads TGTGCCAGCAGCCCCTCATGGGGCGGGAGGGCGGATACGCAGTATTTT. Amino acids: CASSPSWGGRADTQYF. V gene TRBV5-4 combines with J gene TRBJ2-3, with 9 bases lining up with TRBD2. This CDR3 spans 16 amino acids. Germline V gene data show CDR1 as SGHNT and CDR2 as YYREEE (reference sequence). The V gene end was trimmed by 4 bases and the J gene end by 6 bases; junction bases not matched to a gene: 12.

This chain connects TRBV15 to TRBJ1-1, with D maybe TRBD1 (5 bases). V was trimmed by 3 bases and J by 10 bases, leaving 9 bases between them. The CDR3 is 11 amino acids. Looked up from germline, CDR1 is LNHNV and CDR2 is YYDKDF (reference sequence). In DNA, the CDR3 is TGTGCCACCAGCAGTGGGGCTAGAGCTTTCTTT. Translated, it gives CATSSGARAFF.

V usage is TRBV5-1 and J usage is TRBJ2-2; 8 bases align to TRBD2. The CDR3 contains 15 residues. V was clipped by 5 bases and J by 0 bases; unmatched bases: 3. In germline, CDR1 is SGHRS, CDR2 YFSETQ. For the CDR3, the DNA is TGCGCCAGCAGAGAACTAGCGGCGAACACCGGGGAGCTGTTTTTT. Translating gives CASRELAANTGELFF. The variable domain in full, completed from reference TRBV5-1 and TRBJ2-2, reads KAGVTQTPRYLIKTRGQQVTLSCSPISGHRSVSWYQQTPGQGLQFLFEYFSETQRNKGNFPGRFSGRQFSNSRSEMNVSTLELGDSALYLCASRELAANTGELFFGEGSRLTVL.

The J gene is TRBJ2-5, the V gene TRBV5-1; 8 positions match TRBD2. The V gene's germline CDR1 is SGHRS and CDR2 YFSETQ. Trimming took 4 bases from V and 5 from J; bases not matched to a gene: 10. CDR3 size: 15 residues. The CDR3 region is CASSVQTSARETQYF. Here the CDR3 DNA reads TGCGCCAGCAGCGTCCAGACTAGCGCGAGGGAGACCCAGTACTTC.

The gene calls are TRBV14 and TRBJ1-1; TRBD1 aligns across 9 bases. The CDR3 sequence is 13 residues long. Germline assignment: CDR1 SGHDN and CDR2 FVKESK. V lost 5 bases, J lost 6 bases, and 4 bases stayed unmatched. This chain's CDR3 is CASSWDRVAEAFF. CDR3 DNA: TGTGCCAGCAGCTGGGACAGGGTCGCTGAAGCTTTCTTT.

In its sample, this clone was seen a few times. J is TRBJ2-5 and V is TRBV6-1, with 7 bases fitting TRBD2. J was trimmed by 5 bases and V by 4 bases; bases with no gene match: 13. The V gene's germline CDR1 is MNHNS and CDR2 SASEGT. This CDR3 has 16 residues. CDR3 protein: CASSGRASGTGETQYF. The CDR3 nucleotides read TGTGCCAGCAGTGGACGGGCTAGCGGTACGGGGGAGACCCAGTACTTC.

In regard to this clone: A read error may account for a junction end that differs from germline. The CDR3 protein is CASSLVSNDGYTF. The CDR3 nucleotides are TGTGCCAGCAGCTTAGTATCTAACGATGGCTACACCTTC. V and J are TRBV7-8 and TRBJ1-2; no firm D call. The CDR3 covers 13 residues. Per the germline V gene, CDR1 is SGHVS and CDR2 is FQNEAQ.

This chain joins TRBV27 and TRBJ1-2; tentative D call: TRBD1 (6 bases). V shed 4 bases and J shed 8 bases, with 14 bases lying between them. The CDR3 totals 13 residues. Per the germline V gene, CDR1 is MNHEY and CDR2 is SMNVEV (reference sequence). CDR3 loop: CASSSLQGRGYTF. CDR3 DNA: TGTGCCAGCAGTTCTTTGCAGGGGCGCGGCTACACCTTC.

The chain employs TRBV7-9 and TRBJ2-5; tentatively, D is TRBD2 (5 bases). With 1 base removed from V and 5 bases from J, the gap between germline ends came to 14 bases. The CDR3 consists of 15 residues. Germline V gives CDR1 SEHNR, CDR2 FQNEAQ (reference sequence). CDR3 DNA: TGTGCCAGCAGCTTAGGTCGCGGACTGGGGGAGACCCAGTACTTC. Its translation: CASSLGRGLGETQYF.

This sequence joins TRBV5-1 and TRBJ2-1; 10 bases are a match to TRBD1. V shed 3 bases, J shed 7 bases, and the junction held 7 bases outside the gene matches. The V gene's germline CDR1 is SGHRS and CDR2 YFSETQ. The CDR3 contains 15 residues. The CDR3 DNA reads TGCGCCAGCAGCTACCGGGACAGGGGTGAGAATGAGCAGTTCTTC. Translated: CASSYRDRGENEQFF.

The rearrangement joins TRBV18 to TRBJ2-3; D may correspond to TRBD1 or TRBD2 (5 bases each). The CDR3 length is 15 residues. V lost 1 base to trimming and J lost 6 bases, with 14 bases between them. Germline V gene lookup returns CDR1 KGHSH and CDR2 LQKENI. DNA of the CDR3: TGTGCCAGCTCACCACGAGGCTTGGGGGTGGATACGCAGTATTTT. As protein: CASSPRGLGVDTQYF.

Turning to this clone: The germline gene is not matched at one end of the junction; a read error may be the cause. Other DNA sequences from this sample encode an identical CDR3 as well. The gene calls are TRBV2 and TRBJ2-7; D may match TRBD1 or TRBD2 (6 bases each). Germline loops: CDR1 SNHLY, CDR2 FYNNEI. CDR3 length equals 12 residues. The CDR3 here is CASSEGGYEQYF. The CDR3 nucleotides read TGTGCCAGCAGCGAAGGGGGGTACGAGCAGTACTTC.

The chain couples TRBV16 to TRBJ1-4; TRBD1 agrees at 7 bases. Germline assignment: CDR1 KGHSY and CDR2 FQNENV. CDR3 length: 14 amino acids. J was trimmed by 6 bases and V by 4 bases; bases with no gene match: 5. The CDR3 is CASSPQGFDEKLFF. Here the CDR3 DNA reads TGTGCCAGCAGCCCACAGGGGTTTGATGAAAAACTGTTTTTT.

This clone turned up a few times. The chain couples TRBV19 to TRBJ2-3, with D possibly matching TRBD2 (5 bases). V lost 6 bases and J lost 2, with 15 bases in between. CDR3 length: 15 amino acids. Looked up from germline, CDR1 is LNHDA and CDR2 is SQIVND (reference sequence). CDR3 DNA: TGTGCCAGTAGAGCGGAAGGCAGATACACAGATACGCAGTATTTT. Protein product: CASRAEGRYTDTQYF.

This clone was found once. The chain combines TRBV25-1 with TRBJ2-1; tentative D call: TRBD1 (5 bases). The CDR3 consists of 15 residues. The V end lost 4 bases, the J end lost 4 bases, and 14 bases lay between the germline ends. From germline, CDR1 is MGHDK and CDR2 SYGVNS. The CDR3 nucleotides read TGTGCCAGCAGTGCTGACAGCAGCGAATACAATGAGCAGTTCTTC. Protein: CASSADSSEYNEQFF.

V and J are TRBV6-1 and TRBJ1-2, with 10 bases that match TRBD1. Trimming took 4 bases from V and 8 from J; bases not matched to a gene: 13. This CDR3 is built from 16 residues. Germline CDR1 is MNHNS and CDR2 is SASEGT. For the CDR3, the DNA is TGTGCCAGCAGTGCTACTACGACAGGGGGCGTCGGAGGCTACACCTTC. The encoded protein is CASSATTTGGVGGYTF.

This chain joins TRBV14 and TRBJ2-2; D perhaps matches TRBD2 (6 bases). CDR1 and CDR2 (germline): SGHDN, FVKESK. The V and J ends lost 2 bases and 6 bases respectively, with 16 bases between them. This CDR3 is 16 amino acids long. CDR3 protein: CASSQISGRRAGELFF. The CDR3 bases are TGTGCCAGCAGCCAAATTTCCGGGAGACGCGCCGGGGAGCTGTTTTTT.

The DNA for the CDR3 is TGTGCCAGCAGTGAGCAGATCACCCGGCCCCAGCATTTT. Its protein is CASSEQITRPQHF. The gene calls are TRBV6-1 and TRBJ1-5; D call uncertain. CDR3 length: 13 amino acids. V was pared by 3 bases and J by 9 bases, with 12 bases between. CDR1 is MNHNS, CDR2 SASEGT, per germline.

The gene calls are TRBV11-2 and TRBJ2-3; TRBD2 is a possible D gene (5 bases). Deletions cut 3 bases from V and 2 bases from J, with 12 bases between. The germline CDR1 and CDR2 sequences are SGHAT and FQNNGV. The CDR3 sequence is 15 residues long. The CDR3 protein is CASSLRSGITDTQYF. Here the CDR3 DNA reads TGTGCCAGCAGCTTGAGGTCGGGAATCACAGATACGCAGTATTTT.

The chain uses TRBV7-2 and TRBJ2-1, with 9 nucleotides matching TRBD2. CDR3 size: 15 residues. The germline V gene has CDR1 SGHTA and CDR2 FQGNSA. Trimming removed 5 bases from V and 4 bases from J; junction bases left unmatched: 6. The CDR3 nucleotides are TGTGCCAGCAGCCCGACTAGCGGACGTTACAATGAGCAGTTCTTC. Protein product: CASSPTSGRYNEQFF.

This chain uses TRBV6-1 with TRBJ2-3; D unclear. Trimming shortened V by 6 bases and J by 1 base, and 5 bases separated the two germline ends. Germline V gene sequence: CDR1 MNHNS, CDR2 SASEGT. The CDR3 has 12 amino acids. CDR3 DNA sequence: TGTGCCAGCAGCCGCCGCACAGATACGCAGTATTTT. This codes for CASSRRTDTQYF.

This chain uses TRBV6-6 with TRBJ2-2; D is unresolved. Germline V lookup: CDR1 MNHNY, CDR2 SVGAGI (reference sequence). The V end was cut by 0 bases, the J end by 9 bases, with 2 bases between. The CDR3 has 11 amino acids. CDR3 nucleotides: TGTGCCAGCAGTTACTCGAGGGAGCTGTTTTTT. As protein: CASSYSRELFF.

The V gene is TRBV5-1, the J gene TRBJ2-4; the D gene is possibly TRBD2 (5 bases). Germline assignment: CDR1 SGHRS and CDR2 YFSETQ. There are 15 residues in the CDR3. The V end lost 0 bases, the J end lost 5 bases, and 12 bases lay between the germline ends. CDR3 sequence reads: CASSLAPGVENIQYF. CDR3 sequence (DNA): TGCGCCAGCAGCTTGGCCCCCGGGGTAGAAAACATTCAGTACTTC.

The chain joins TRBV19 to TRBJ2-7; 9 nucleotides agree with TRBD1. Germline loops: CDR1 LNHDA, CDR2 SQIVND (reference sequence). Trimming at V came to 6 bases and at J to 6 bases, leaving 9 bases not matched to a gene. This CDR3 is built from 14 residues. CDR3 sequence reads: CASSAGQGPVEQYF. The DNA of the CDR3 is TGTGCCAGTAGCGCGGGACAGGGCCCGGTCGAGCAGTACTTC.